The present T cell receptor beta chain was sequenced within a study of blood T cell repertoires in COVID-19. Across the study: Acute-phase and convalescent COVID-19 samples originated in the United States, Italy and Spain. PBMCs, B-cell-depleted T cells, or T cells provided the cDNA or gDNA that made up the material.

Participants were aged roughly 18 to 89 years from some 24 US areas. Cohort 3 donors counted as recovered after two negative PCRs, clearance, or resolved symptoms. From germline, CDR1 is SNHLY and CDR2 FYNNEI. The CDR3 is 15 amino acids. The V gene end was trimmed by 7 bases and the J gene end by 3 bases; junction bases not matched to a gene: 6. The assay was immunoSEQ multiplex PCR, and TCRdb's table has in-frame clones only and misses some. The sample has 210,000 or so clones; nearly 90% are singletons. Sequencing input: PBMCs or T cells enriched from blood (not recorded which). The rearrangement links TRBV2 to TRBJ1-2; 12 nucleotides match TRBD1. The clonotype comes from a man aged 30 to 45 who had recovered from COVID-19. Here the CDR3 DNA reads TGTGCCAGCAACAGGGACAGGGGGCCGTACTATGGCTACACCTTC. Residues: CASNRDRGPYYGYTF.